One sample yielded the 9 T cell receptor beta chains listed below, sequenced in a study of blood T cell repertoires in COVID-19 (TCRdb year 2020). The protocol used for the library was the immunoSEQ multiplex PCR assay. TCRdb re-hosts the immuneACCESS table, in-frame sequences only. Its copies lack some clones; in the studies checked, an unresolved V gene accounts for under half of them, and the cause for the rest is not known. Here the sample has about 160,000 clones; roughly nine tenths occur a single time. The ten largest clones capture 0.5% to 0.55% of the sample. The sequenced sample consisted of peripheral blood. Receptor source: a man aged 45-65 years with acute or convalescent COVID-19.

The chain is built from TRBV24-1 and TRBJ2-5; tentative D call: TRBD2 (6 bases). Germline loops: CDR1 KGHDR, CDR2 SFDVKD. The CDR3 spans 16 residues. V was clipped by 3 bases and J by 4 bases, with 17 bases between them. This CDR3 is CATSDNAGYLRETQYF. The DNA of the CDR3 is TGTGCCACCAGTGATAACGCGGGGTACCTAAGAGAGACCCAGTACTTC.

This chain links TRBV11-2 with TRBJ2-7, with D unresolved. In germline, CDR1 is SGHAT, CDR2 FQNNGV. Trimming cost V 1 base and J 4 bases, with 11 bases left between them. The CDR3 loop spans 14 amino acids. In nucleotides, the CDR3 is TGTGCCAGCAGCTTAGTTCGGCAGGCGTACGAGCAGTACTTC. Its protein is CASSLVRQAYEQYF.

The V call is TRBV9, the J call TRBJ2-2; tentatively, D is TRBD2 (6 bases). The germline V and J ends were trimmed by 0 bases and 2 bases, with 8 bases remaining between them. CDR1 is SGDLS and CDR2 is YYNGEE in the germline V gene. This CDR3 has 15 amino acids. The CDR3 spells CASSVVGGNTGELFF. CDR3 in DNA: TGTGCCAGCAGCGTAGTCGGGGGAAACACCGGGGAGCTGTTTTTT.

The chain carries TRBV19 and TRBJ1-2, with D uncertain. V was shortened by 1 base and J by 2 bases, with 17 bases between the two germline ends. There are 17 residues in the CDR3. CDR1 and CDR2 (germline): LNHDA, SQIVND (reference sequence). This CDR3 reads CASSIAPGGSSNYGYTF. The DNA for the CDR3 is TGTGCCAGTAGTATAGCACCGGGAGGCTCGTCCAACTATGGCTACACCTTC.

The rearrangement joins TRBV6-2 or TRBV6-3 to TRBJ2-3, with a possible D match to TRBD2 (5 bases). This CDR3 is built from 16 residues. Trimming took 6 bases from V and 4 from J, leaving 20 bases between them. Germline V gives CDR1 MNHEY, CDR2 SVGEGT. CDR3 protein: CASSTLILEGADTQYF. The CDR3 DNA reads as TGTGCCAGCAGCACACTCATACTAGAAGGAGCAGATACGCAGTATTTT.

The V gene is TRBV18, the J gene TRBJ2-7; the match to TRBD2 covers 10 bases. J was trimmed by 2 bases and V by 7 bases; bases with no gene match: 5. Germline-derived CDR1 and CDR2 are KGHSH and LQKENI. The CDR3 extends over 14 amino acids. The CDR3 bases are TGTGCCAGCTTTTTTAGCGGGAGGCCCTACGAGCAGTACTTC. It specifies CASFFSGRPYEQYF.

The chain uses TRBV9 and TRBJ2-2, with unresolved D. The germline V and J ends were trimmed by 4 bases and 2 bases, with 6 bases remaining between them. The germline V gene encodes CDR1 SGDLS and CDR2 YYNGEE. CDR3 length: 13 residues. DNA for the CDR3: TGTGCCAGCAGCAACGGTAACACCGGGGAGCTGTTTTTT. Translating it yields CASSNGNTGELFF. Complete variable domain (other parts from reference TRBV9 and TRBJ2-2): DSGVTQTPKHLITATGQRVTLRCSPRSGDLSVYWYQQSLDQGLQFLIQYYNGEERAKGNILERFSAQQFPDLHSELNLSSLELGDSALYFCASSNGNTGELFFGEGSRLTVL.

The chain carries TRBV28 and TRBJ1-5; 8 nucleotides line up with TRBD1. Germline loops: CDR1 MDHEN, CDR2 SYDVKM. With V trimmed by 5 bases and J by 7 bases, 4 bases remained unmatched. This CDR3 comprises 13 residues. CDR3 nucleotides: TGTGCCAGCAGTGAGGACAGGGCACAGCCCCAGCATTTT. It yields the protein CASSEDRAQPQHF.

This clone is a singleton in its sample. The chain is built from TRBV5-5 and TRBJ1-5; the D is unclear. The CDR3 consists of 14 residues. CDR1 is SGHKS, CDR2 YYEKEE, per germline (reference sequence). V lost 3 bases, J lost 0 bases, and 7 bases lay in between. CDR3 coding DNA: TGTGCCAGCAGCTCCGAGGGTAGCAATCAGCCCCAGCATTTT. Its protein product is CASSSEGSNQPQHF.